One and the same sample provided the 10 T cell receptor beta chains below, sequenced in a study of shared clonotypes between healthy human individuals (dated by TCRdb to 2019 to 2021). Receptor libraries were prepared by the immunoSEQ multiplex PCR assay. Not all clones reach the TCRdb copy of this immuneACCESS table, which keeps in-frame sequences only. Checked studies attribute under half of the gap to unresolved V genes and leave the rest unexplained. Within this sample are 2 million to 2.5 million clones, with approximately 95% of them counted one time only. The leading ten clones occupy 0.1% to 0.15% of the sample. Sequencing input: naive CD4+ T cells sorted from blood. The sample's cell subset or site label, in plain terms: CD45RA+ positively selected. These receptors were taken from a man aged 18-30 years in good health.

The chain has TRBV19 and TRBJ1-1, with TRBD1 matching 7 bases. In germline, CDR1 is LNHDA, CDR2 SQIVND (reference sequence). V was pared by 6 bases and J by 2 bases, with 12 bases of the junction left unmatched. This CDR3 region has 16 residues. CDR3 bases: TGTGCCAGTAGGAGAGGGTTGGGACAGACAAACACTGAAGCTTTCTTT. Amino acids: CASRRGLGQTNTEAFF.

V gene TRBV27 combines with J gene TRBJ1-5, with TRBD1 as a possible D gene (5 bases). V was shortened by 4 bases and J by 7 bases, with 14 bases between the two germline ends. This CDR3 is 14 amino acids long. Germline V gives CDR1 MNHEY, CDR2 SMNVEV (reference sequence). CDR3 nucleotide sequence: TGTGCCAGCAGTTGGGGCAGGGAAGGACAGCCCCAGCATTTT. It is translated as CASSWGREGQPQHF.

This chain connects TRBV28 to TRBJ1-2; D is uncertain. This CDR3 comprises 14 residues. V lost 8 bases, J lost 7 bases, and 20 bases lay in between. Germline loops: CDR1 MDHEN, CDR2 SYDVKM. The CDR3 loop is CASADPGRLSGYTF. The CDR3 DNA is TGTGCCAGCGCCGACCCCGGACGCTTATCTGGCTACACCTTC.

J is TRBJ2-2 and V is TRBV7-3, with TRBD1 identical over 10 bases. Losses at the gene ends were 4 bases for V and 2 bases for J; bases not matched to a gene: 4. This CDR3 comprises 16 residues. Germline V lookup: CDR1 SGHTA, CDR2 FQGTGA. Written as DNA, the CDR3 is TGTGCCAGCAGCTGGGGACAGGGGACTAACACCGGGGAGCTGTTTTTT. Encoded protein: CASSWGQGTNTGELFF.

In DNA, the CDR3 is TGTGCCAGCAGGGGACAGGGGCGGCCCCTCCACTTT. Translating it yields CASRGQGRPLHF. This sequence joins TRBV28 and TRBJ1-6, with 10 positions matching TRBD1. Per the germline V gene, CDR1 is MDHEN and CDR2 is SYDVKM. Trimming cost V 6 bases and J 13 bases; bases outside gene matches: 3. The CDR3 contains 12 residues. The complete variable domain, with remaining parts taken from reference TRBV28 and TRBJ1-6, reads DVKVTQSSRYLVKRTGEKVFLECVQDMDHENMFWYRQDPGLGLRLIYFSYDVKMKEKGDIPEGYSVSREKKERFSLILESASTNQTSMYLCASRGQGRPLHFGNGTRLTVT.

The V gene is TRBV5-6, the J gene TRBJ2-5, with 13 bases lining up with TRBD2. The trim removed 1 base at V and 4 bases at J, leaving 4 bases unmatched. Germline V lookup: CDR1 SGHDT, CDR2 YYEEEE. The CDR3 totals 16 residues. The CDR3 protein is CASSLTSGRVLETQYF. The DNA for the CDR3 is TGTGCCAGCAGCTTGACTAGCGGGAGGGTTTTAGAGACCCAGTACTTC.

This clone was found a few times. The CDR3 spells CATSPSMNTEAFF. The CDR3 DNA reads TGTGCCACCTCCCCTAGCATGAACACTGAAGCTTTCTTT. The genes are TRBV10-3 and TRBJ1-1; no firm D call. The V gene's germline CDR1 is ENHRY and CDR2 SYGVKD. This CDR3 is built from 13 residues. The germline V and J ends were trimmed by 10 bases and 0 bases, with 12 bases remaining between them.

This chain joins TRBV7-9 and TRBJ1-1; D remains ambiguous. CDR3 length equals 11 residues. V gave up 4 bases and J gave up 7 bases, with 7 bases separating them. Germline CDR1 is SEHNR and CDR2 is FQNEAQ (reference sequence). The CDR3 DNA is TGTGCCAGCAGCTCCCGGGTTGAAGCTTTCTTT. Its protein is CASSSRVEAFF.

A single count supports this clone. The CDR3 is CAISERVTEAFF. In DNA form, the CDR3 reads TGTGCCATCAGTGAACGGGTCACTGAAGCTTTCTTT. This rearrangement joins TRBV10-3 to TRBJ1-1, with D unclear. Germline CDR1 reads ENHRY; CDR2 reads SYGVKD. Trimming pared 3 bases from V and 4 bases from J, leaving 6 bases between. This CDR3 has 12 residues.

CDR3 nucleotide sequence: TGCAGCGTTGAAGATGGCTCTTGGCGGGGGGCGACAGATACGCAGTATTTT. Its protein product is CSVEDGSWRGATDTQYF. The V and J genes are TRBV29-1 and TRBJ2-3; 8 nucleotides agree with TRBD2. The CDR3 spans 17 residues. The ends lost 0 bases at V and 3 bases at J; junction bases unmatched: 11. Germline V gene sequence: CDR1 SQVTM, CDR2 ANQGSEA.